A selection of T cell receptor beta chains follows, all from one sample in a study of human T cells and chemical hapten exposure. TCRdb re-called the RACE reads with MiXCR, one entry per CDR3 protein. This table holds 370,000 or so distinct CDR3 sequences, 4.8% found once. The specimen was whole blood, collected in connection with sensitization to the hapten diphenylcyclopropenone (DPC). Source of these receptors: a woman in her forties or fifties with alopecia areata. Some clones in this sample may be carry-over from other donors' samples. Both conserved end residues are part of each CDR3. A D gene is named only where the DNA matches it firmly. Clone size is given for some rows only: seen once, a few or many times, or a class if the clone is expanded.

TRBJ2-3	.	TRBV6-2/TRBV6-3	few	TGTGCCAGCACTCCACGGACCCGTAGCACAGATACGCAGTATTTT	CASTPRTRSTDTQYF
TRBJ1-5	.	TRBV6-1	many	TGTGCCAGCAGGAGGGGGGATAATCAGCCCCAGCATTTT	CASRRGDNQPQHF
TRBJ1-1	.	TRBV4-2	many	TGTGCCAGCAGCCAAGAGGAAGGGGGCACTGAAGCTTTCTTT	CASSQEEGGTEAFF
TRBJ2-1	TRBD2	TRBV28	many	TGTGCCAGCAGTTTACTCCCCCAAGGTAGCGGGAGGGGCAATGAGCAGTTCTTC	CASSLLPQGSGRGNEQFF
TRBJ2-2	.	TRBV7-2	many	TGTGCCAGCAGCTTAGGACCCGGGGGGCGTACCGGGGAGCTGTTTTTT	CASSLGPGGRTGELFF
TRBJ1-1	.	TRBV2	many	TGTGCCAGCAAAAAGGACAGCTCGAACACTGAAGCTTTCTTT	CASKKDSSNTEAFF
TRBJ2-7	.	TRBV4-1	many	TGCGCCAGCAGCCCCGGACTGCTCTCCTACGAGCAGTACTTC	CASSPGLLSYEQYF
TRBJ2-1	.	TRBV18	many	TGTGCCAGCTCACTCGGGGCAGTTTCCTACAATGAGCAGTTCTTC	CASSLGAVSYNEQFF
TRBJ2-1	.	TRBV6-2/TRBV6-3	many	TGTGCCAGCAGTTATCCCTATTGGCCCGGTGAGCAGTTCTTC	CASSYPYWPGEQFF
TRBJ2-7	.	TRBV7-8	.	TGTGCCAGCAGCTTAGCTGAAGGCGAGCAGTACTTC	CASSLAEGEQYF
TRBJ2-1	TRBD1	TRBV9	.	TGTGCCAGCAGTGGAAACCAGGGGGTTTACAATGAGCAGTTCTTC	CASSGNQGVYNEQFF
TRBJ2-5	.	TRBV10-3	many	TGTGCCATCAGTGGTCAGCGGATGGGGTACCAAGAGACCCAGTACTTC	CAISGQRMGYQETQYF
TRBJ2-1	.	TRBV7-8	many	TGTGCCAGCAGCCCGGGACGGGTGGATGAGCAGTTCTTC	CASSPGRVDEQFF
TRBJ1-5	.	TRBV12-3/TRBV12-4	few	TGTGCCAGCAGTTTAGCCTCCCAGGGAAGTCAGCCCCAGCATTTT	CASSLASQGSQPQHF
TRBJ1-2	.	TRBV12-3/TRBV12-4	many	TGTGCCAGCAGGTCCCAGGGCCCTTATGGCTACACCTTC	CASRSQGPYGYTF
TRBJ1-2	TRBD1	TRBV6-5	.	TGTGCCAGCAGTTACTTCCAGGCAGGGGGATTCTATGGCTACACCTTC	CASSYFQAGGFYGYTF
TRBJ1-6	.	TRBV6-5	.	TGTGCCAGCAGCTCACGACCCGGACAGCCAAATTCACCCCTCCACTTT	CASSSRPGQPNSPLHF
TRBJ2-2	.	TRBV20-1	few	TGCAGTGCTAATGACCCGAACACCGGGGAGCTGTTTTTT	CSANDPNTGELFF
TRBJ1-2	.	TRBV13	many	TGTGCCAGCAGCCCCGGGACCGCTGGGGTTAGAGGCTACACCTTC	CASSPGTAGVRGYTF
TRBJ2-2	TRBD1	TRBV20-1	few	TGCAGTGCTCTGCGGGACAGGGGGAACGGGGAGCTGTTTTTT	CSALRDRGNGELFF
TRBJ2-3	.	TRBV6-6	few	TGTGCCAGCAGTTACTCTGGGGGACCCACAGATACGCAGTATTTT	CASSYSGGPTDTQYF
TRBJ1-1	.	TRBV6-2/TRBV6-3	few	TGTGCCAGCAGTTCACCAGACAGCTGGAACACTGAAGCTTTCTTT	CASSSPDSWNTEAFF
TRBJ2-5	TRBD2	TRBV12-3/TRBV12-4	many	TGTGCCAGCAGTTTACCCGAGGGAGGGGAAGAGACCCAGTACTTC	CASSLPEGGEETQYF
TRBJ2-1	TRBD2	TRBV29-1	.	TGCAGCACCAATTTAGCGGGGGGGTACAATGAGCAGTTCTTC	CSTNLAGGYNEQFF
TRBJ2-1	.	TRBV6-5	many	TGTGCCAGCAGGGGCCGCAGTCTTTGGGGTGAGCAGTTCTTC	CASRGRSLWGEQFF
TRBJ2-5	.	TRBV6-5	many	TGTGCCAGCAGCGCTGCGGGTGAGATAGCGGGACAGGAGACCCAGTACTTC	CASSAAGEIAGQETQYF
TRBJ2-7	TRBD1	TRBV20-1	.	TGCAGTGCTGGCCGACAGGGGGCAGGGGAGCAGTACTTC	CSAGRQGAGEQYF
TRBJ1-1	TRBD1	TRBV6-5	.	TGTGCCAGCAGGGGACAGCTTGAAGCTTTCTTT	CASRGQLEAFF
TRBJ2-1	TRBD1	TRBV29-1	many	TGCAGCGTTCCGGGACAGGGTCGAAATGAGCAGTTCTTC	CSVPGQGRNEQFF
TRBJ2-7	.	TRBV5-1	few	TGCGCCAGCAGCTTGGATGGCAGATCCTACGAGCAGTACTTC	CASSLDGRSYEQYF
TRBJ2-1	.	TRBV7-2	few	TGTGCCAGCAGCCGACTGAGTCACCATGAGCAGTTCTTC	CASSRLSHHEQFF
TRBJ2-3	.	TRBV7-3	many	TGTGCCAGCAGCCCAGGGACGGTTACAGATACGCAGTATTTT	CASSPGTVTDTQYF
TRBJ1-1	TRBD1	TRBV7-2	few	TGTGCCAGCAGCCCATACCGGGACAGGGGTAGCACTGAAGCTTTCTTT	CASSPYRDRGSTEAFF
TRBJ2-7	TRBD1	TRBV6-5	many	TGTGCCAGCAGTTCGACAGGGCAGTCCGGCGAGCAGTACTTC	CASSSTGQSGEQYF
TRBJ1-3	.	TRBV5-5	few	TGTGCCAGCAGCTTCCCGACAGTCCGTGGAAACACCATATATTTT	CASSFPTVRGNTIYF
TRBJ1-3	.	TRBV7-9	.	TGTGCCAGCAGCTTAAGCCCGTCAGGGAACTCTGGAAACACCATATATTTT	CASSLSPSGNSGNTIYF
TRBJ1-1	.	TRBV21-1	many	TGTGCCAGCGCGTGGAGGGAGGCTTTCTTT	CASAWREAFF
TRBJ2-1	.	TRBV11-2	many	TGTGCCAGCAGATCTGGACCCGAGCAGTTCTTC	CASRSGPEQFF
TRBJ2-3	.	TRBV20-1	few	TGCAGTGCTACCGAGAGTTCCCCAGATACGCAGTATTTT	CSATESSPDTQYF
TRBJ1-5	.	TRBV24-1	many	TGTGCCACCAGTGATTCCCCCCAATTGGGCAATCAGCCCCAGCATTTT	CATSDSPQLGNQPQHF
TRBJ1-1	.	TRBV20-1	many	TGCAGTGCTAGAGGCCAGGATGACACTGAAGCTTTCTTT	CSARGQDDTEAFF
TRBJ2-1	.	TRBV20-1	.	TGCAGTGCTAGAGAAGGGGGAAGTGAGCAGTTCTTC	CSAREGGSEQFF
TRBJ1-1	TRBD1	TRBV7-9	.	TGTGCCAGCAGCCCCGTGGGACAGGGTGGCACTGAAGCTTTCTTT	CASSPVGQGGTEAFF
TRBJ2-1	.	TRBV29-1	.	TGCAGCGTCCGACCACTAGGCAATGAGCAGTTCTTC	CSVRPLGNEQFF
TRBJ1-5	TRBD1	TRBV6-6	.	TGTGCCAGCAGTTACCCACGGGACAGCGATAGCAATCAGCCCCAGCATTTT	CASSYPRDSDSNQPQHF
TRBJ2-7	.	TRBV7-2	many	TGTGCCAGCAGCAAGAGTTACGAGCAGTACTTC	CASSKSYEQYF
TRBJ1-4	.	TRBV18	many	TGTGCCAGCTCACCATTCTCGCAGGGTTTTGAAAAACTGTTTTTT	CASSPFSQGFEKLFF
TRBJ2-4	.	TRBV2	many	TGTGCCAGCAGTTTCAGACCTGGGGAGAGAGCCAAAAACATTCAGTACTTC	CASSFRPGERAKNIQYF
TRBJ2-3	TRBD2	TRBV28	.	TGTGCCAGCAGTTTATCGAAGGGGATAGCGGGGTCAGATACGCAGTATTTT	CASSLSKGIAGSDTQYF
TRBJ1-1	.	TRBV12-3/TRBV12-4	many	TGTGCCAGCACCCCTTGGGACCTAGGAGCTTTCTTT	CASTPWDLGAFF
TRBJ1-5	.	TRBV29-1	.	TGCAGCGTCTTCAATCAGCCCCAGCATTTT	CSVFNQPQHF
TRBJ2-4	.	TRBV5-1	many	TGCGCCAGCAGCTTGGAAGGCAGGGGTTCCTCCAAAAACATTCAGTACTTC	CASSLEGRGSSKNIQYF
TRBJ2-3	TRBD2	TRBV7-2	few	TGTGCCAGCAGCTCAAAGAGGGCTAGCGGGGAGATGGGAACGCAGTATTTT	CASSSKRASGEMGTQYF
TRBJ1-3	.	TRBV12-3/TRBV12-4	many	TGTGCCAGCAGTCTGGTAAACACCATATATTTT	CASSLVNTIYF
TRBJ2-5	.	TRBV21-1	many	TGTGCCAGCAGCAAAGTGGACGACAGGCGTTCGATCCAGGAGACCCAGTACTTC	CASSKVDDRRSIQETQYF
TRBJ2-1	.	TRBV4-3	.	TGCGCCAGCAGCCAAGACTTGGCATACTACAATGAGCAGTTCTTC	CASSQDLAYYNEQFF
TRBJ2-5	.	TRBV29-1	.	TGCAGCGTTGAAGGGGAGGACCCTCGAGGGGAGACCCAGTACTTC	CSVEGEDPRGETQYF
TRBJ2-7	TRBD2	TRBV6-2/TRBV6-3	.	TGTGCCAGCAGTCGGGACTACCTTATGGAGCAGTACTTC	CASSRDYLMEQYF
TRBJ2-1	TRBD2	TRBV4-3	.	TGCGCCAGCAGCCAAGGCGGGAGGGAGCGACCCTACAATGAGCAGTTCTTC	CASSQGGRERPYNEQFF
TRBJ2-7	TRBD2	TRBV11-2	few	TGTGCCAGCTCCCGAGGTGGGACTAGCGGCCATCGCACCTACTTC	CASSRGGTSGHRTYF